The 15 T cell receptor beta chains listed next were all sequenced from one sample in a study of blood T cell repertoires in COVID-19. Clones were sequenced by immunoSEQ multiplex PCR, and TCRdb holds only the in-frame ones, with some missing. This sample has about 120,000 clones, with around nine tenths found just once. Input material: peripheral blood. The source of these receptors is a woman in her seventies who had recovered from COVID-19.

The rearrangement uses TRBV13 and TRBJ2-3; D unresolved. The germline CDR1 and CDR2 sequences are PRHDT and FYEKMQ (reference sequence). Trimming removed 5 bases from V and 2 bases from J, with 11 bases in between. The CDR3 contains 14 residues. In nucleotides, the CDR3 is TGTGCCAGCAGCCTCCAAGCTATCACAGATACGCAGTATTTT. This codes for CASSLQAITDTQYF.

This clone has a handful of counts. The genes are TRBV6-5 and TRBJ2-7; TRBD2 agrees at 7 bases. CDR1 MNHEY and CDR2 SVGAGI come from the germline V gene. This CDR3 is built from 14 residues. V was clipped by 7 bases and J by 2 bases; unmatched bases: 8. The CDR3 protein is CASMGWGGTYEQYF. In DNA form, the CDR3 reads TGTGCCAGCATGGGGTGGGGGGGGACCTACGAGCAGTACTTC.

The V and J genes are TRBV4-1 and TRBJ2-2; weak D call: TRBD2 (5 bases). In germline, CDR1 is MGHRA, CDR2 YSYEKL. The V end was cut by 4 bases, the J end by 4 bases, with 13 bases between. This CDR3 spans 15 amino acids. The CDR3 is CASSLPTRSTGELFF. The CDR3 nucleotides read TGCGCCAGCAGCCTCCCAACTAGGTCCACCGGGGAGCTGTTTTTT.

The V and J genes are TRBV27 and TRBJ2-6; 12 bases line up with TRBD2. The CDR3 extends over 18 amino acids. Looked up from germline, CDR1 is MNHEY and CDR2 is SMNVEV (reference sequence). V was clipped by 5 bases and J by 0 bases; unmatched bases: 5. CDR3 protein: CASSILTSGSSGANVLTF. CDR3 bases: TGTGCCAGCAGTATCCTGACTAGCGGGAGCTCTGGGGCCAACGTCCTGACTTTC.

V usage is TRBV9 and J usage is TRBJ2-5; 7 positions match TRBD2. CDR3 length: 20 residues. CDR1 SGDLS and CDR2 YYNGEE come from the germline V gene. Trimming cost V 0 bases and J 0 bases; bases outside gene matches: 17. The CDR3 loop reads CASSVAAPRAGTHHQETQYF. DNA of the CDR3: TGTGCCAGCAGCGTAGCCGCCCCCCGAGCGGGGACCCACCACCAAGAGACCCAGTACTTC.

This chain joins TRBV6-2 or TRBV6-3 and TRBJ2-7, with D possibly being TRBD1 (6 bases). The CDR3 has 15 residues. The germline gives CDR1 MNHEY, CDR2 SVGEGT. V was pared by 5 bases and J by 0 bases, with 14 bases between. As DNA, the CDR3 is TGTGCCAGCAGTACCTACAGGGTTGGCTCCTACGAGCAGTACTTC. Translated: CASSTYRVGSYEQYF.

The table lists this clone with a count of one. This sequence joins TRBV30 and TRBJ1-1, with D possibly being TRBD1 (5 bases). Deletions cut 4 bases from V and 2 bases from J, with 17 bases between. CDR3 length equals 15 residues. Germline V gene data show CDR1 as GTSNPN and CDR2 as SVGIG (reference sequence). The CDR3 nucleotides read TGTGCCTGGAAGAAGGTGGGGCAGACAAACACTGAAGCTTTCTTT. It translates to CAWKKVGQTNTEAFF.

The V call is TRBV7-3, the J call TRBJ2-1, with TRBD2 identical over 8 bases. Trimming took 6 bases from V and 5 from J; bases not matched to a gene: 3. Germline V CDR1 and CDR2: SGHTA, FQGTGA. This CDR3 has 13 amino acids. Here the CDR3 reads CASRAGVNNEQFF. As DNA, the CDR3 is TGTGCCAGCAGAGCGGGGGTCAACAATGAGCAGTTCTTC.

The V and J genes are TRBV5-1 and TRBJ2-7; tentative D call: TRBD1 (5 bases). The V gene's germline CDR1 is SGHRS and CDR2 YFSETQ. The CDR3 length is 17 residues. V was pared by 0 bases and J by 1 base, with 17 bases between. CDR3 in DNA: TGCGCCAGCAGCTTGGCCCCTCAGGGTCCTACATCCTACGAGCAGTACTTC. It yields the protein CASSLAPQGPTSYEQYF. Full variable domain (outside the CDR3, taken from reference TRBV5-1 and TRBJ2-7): KAGVTQTPRYLIKTRGQQVTLSCSPISGHRSVSWYQQTPGQGLQFLFEYFSETQRNKGNFPGRFSGRQFSNSRSEMNVSTLELGDSALYLCASSLAPQGPTSYEQYFGPGTRLTVT.

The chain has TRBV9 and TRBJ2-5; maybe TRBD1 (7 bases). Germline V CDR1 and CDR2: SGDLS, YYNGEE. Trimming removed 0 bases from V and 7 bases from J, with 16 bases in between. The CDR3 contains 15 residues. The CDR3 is CASSVGGGGEGTQYF. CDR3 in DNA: TGTGCCAGCAGCGTAGGTGGAGGGGGCGAGGGGACCCAGTACTTC.

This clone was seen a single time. The CDR3: CSVSPQGSGRWAQYF. The CDR3 bases are TGCAGCGTTAGCCCCCAGGGTAGCGGGAGATGGGCGCAGTATTTT. The gene calls are TRBV29-1 and TRBJ2-3; 9 nucleotides match TRBD2. Looked up from germline, CDR1 is SQVTM and CDR2 is ANQGSEA. The CDR3 has 15 amino acids. J lost 10 bases, V lost 5 bases, and 16 bases had no gene match.

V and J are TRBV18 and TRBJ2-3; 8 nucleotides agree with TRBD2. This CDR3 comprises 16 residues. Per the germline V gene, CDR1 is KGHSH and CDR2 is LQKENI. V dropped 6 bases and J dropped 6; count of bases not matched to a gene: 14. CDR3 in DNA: TGTGCCAGCTCCGAGGGAACTAGCGGAGCCGGGGATACGCAGTATTTT. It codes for CASSEGTSGAGDTQYF.

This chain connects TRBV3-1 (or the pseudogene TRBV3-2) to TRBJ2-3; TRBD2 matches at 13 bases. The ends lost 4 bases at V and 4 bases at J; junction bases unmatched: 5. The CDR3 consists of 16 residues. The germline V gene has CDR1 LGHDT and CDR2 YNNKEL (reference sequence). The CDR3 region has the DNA TGTGCCAGCAGCCGAACACTAGCGGGGGGGGCAGATACGCAGTATTTT. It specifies CASSRTLAGGADTQYF.

CDR3: CASSPPSSGRVDEQYF. CDR3 nucleotide sequence: TGTGCCAGCTCACCACCGAGCAGCGGGAGGGTTGACGAGCAGTACTTC. This rearrangement joins TRBV18 to TRBJ2-7; 10 bases agree with TRBD2. CDR3 length equals 16 residues. From germline, CDR1 is KGHSH and CDR2 LQKENI. J gave up 5 bases and V 0 bases, and 7 bases lay outside the gene matches.

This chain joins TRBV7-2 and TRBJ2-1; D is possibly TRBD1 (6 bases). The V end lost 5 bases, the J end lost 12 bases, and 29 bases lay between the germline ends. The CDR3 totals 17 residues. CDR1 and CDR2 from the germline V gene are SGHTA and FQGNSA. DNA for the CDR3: TGTGCCAGCAGCACTCCGACGGGACATCAGTATTACAAAGCGCAGTTCTTC. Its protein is CASSTPTGHQYYKAQFF.